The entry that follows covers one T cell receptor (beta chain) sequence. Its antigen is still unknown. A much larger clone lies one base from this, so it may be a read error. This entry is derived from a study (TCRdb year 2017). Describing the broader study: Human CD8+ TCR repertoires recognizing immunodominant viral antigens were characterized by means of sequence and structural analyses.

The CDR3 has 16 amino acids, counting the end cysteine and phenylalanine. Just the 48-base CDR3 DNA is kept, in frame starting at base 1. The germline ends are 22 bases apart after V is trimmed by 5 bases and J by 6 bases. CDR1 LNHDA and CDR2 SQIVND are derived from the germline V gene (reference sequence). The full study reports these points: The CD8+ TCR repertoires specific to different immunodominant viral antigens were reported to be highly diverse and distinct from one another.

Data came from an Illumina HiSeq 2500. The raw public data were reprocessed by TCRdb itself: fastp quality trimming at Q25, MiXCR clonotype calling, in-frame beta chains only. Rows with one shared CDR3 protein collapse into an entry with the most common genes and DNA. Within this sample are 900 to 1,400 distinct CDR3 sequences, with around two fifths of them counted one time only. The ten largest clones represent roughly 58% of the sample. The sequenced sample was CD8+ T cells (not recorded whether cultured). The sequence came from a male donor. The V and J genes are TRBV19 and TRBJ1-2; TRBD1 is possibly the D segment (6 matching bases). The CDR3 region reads CASSVVPWGGADGYTF. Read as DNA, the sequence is TGTGCCAGTAGTGTAGTCCCCTGGGGGGGCGCGGATGGCTACACCTTC.